This T cell receptor beta chain derives from a study of blood T cells in healthy people across ages. Study at large: Per every two T cells, about one barcoded beta molecule was captured by template switching. General observations from the study: Diversity estimates from one million T cells were considered underestimates. Reliance upon unsorted PBMCs precluded definitive naive versus antigen-experienced comparison.

In germline, CDR1 is LNHNV, CDR2 YYDKDF (reference sequence). There are 15 residues in the CDR3. In the case of this clonotype: Its antigen is as yet unknown.

The second PCR ran about 6 to 12 cycles with a sample-barcoded 5' primer and J-beta primers. MiXCR, applied by TCRdb to the 5' RACE reads, yields one record per CDR3 protein. Of 1.2 million to 1.5 million distinct CDR3 sequences listed, around 42% are singletons. Each sample used at least 7 million PBMCs. The chain couples TRBV15 to TRBJ2-1; D call uncertain. The J call may be mistaken, given a closer DNA end match to TRBJ2-7. The receptor's source is a woman under 30 in good health. The sequenced sample consisted of blood. CDR3 in DNA: TGTGCCACCAGCAGAGATAGCCCCTCCCACAATGAGCAGTACTTC. It is translated as CATSRDSPSHNEQYF.